This TCR beta chain was obtained from a study of blood T cell repertoires in COVID-19. About the research overall: Samples came from the United States, Italy and Spain, spanning acute and convalescent COVID-19. The analysed material was cDNA or gDNA that came from T cells, B-cell-depleted T cells, or PBMCs.

This clone has a handful of counts. Additional DNA sequences in this sample encode the identical CDR3. The CDR3 consists of 15 residues. From germline, CDR1 is SGHRS and CDR2 YFSETQ. V shed 0 bases, J shed 3 bases, and the junction held 0 bases outside the gene matches. Some clones are missing from TCRdb's copy, which holds only in-frame ones; the method was immunoSEQ multiplex PCR. Of 95,000 to 150,000 clones in the sample, roughly 78% were seen once. The chain has TRBV5-1 and TRBJ2-1; TRBD2 matches at 10 bases. The sequence was obtained from a man in his 60s with active or convalescent COVID-19. Sample: peripheral blood. The CDR3 DNA sequence: TGCGCCAGCAGCTTGGGGACTAGCGGCTACAATGAGCAGTTCTTC. Translating gives CASSLGTSGYNEQFF.